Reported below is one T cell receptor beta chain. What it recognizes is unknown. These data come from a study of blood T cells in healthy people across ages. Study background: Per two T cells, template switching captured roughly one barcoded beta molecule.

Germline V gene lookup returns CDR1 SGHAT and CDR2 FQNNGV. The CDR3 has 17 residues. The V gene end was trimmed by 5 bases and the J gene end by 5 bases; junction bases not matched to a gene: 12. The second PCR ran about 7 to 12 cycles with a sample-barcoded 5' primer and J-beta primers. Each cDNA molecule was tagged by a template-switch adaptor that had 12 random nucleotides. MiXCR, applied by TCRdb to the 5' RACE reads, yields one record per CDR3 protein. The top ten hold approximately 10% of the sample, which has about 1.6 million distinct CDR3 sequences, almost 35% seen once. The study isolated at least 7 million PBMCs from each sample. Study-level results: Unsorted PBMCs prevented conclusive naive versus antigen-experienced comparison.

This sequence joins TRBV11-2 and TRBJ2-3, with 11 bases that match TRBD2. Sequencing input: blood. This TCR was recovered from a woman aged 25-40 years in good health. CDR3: CASSTILSGRGRDTQYF. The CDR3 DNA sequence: TGTGCCAGCAGCACGATACTTAGCGGGAGGGGAAGAGATACGCAGTATTTT. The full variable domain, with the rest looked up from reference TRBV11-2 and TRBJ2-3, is EAGVAQSPRYKIIEKRQSVAFWCNPISGHATLYWYQQILGQGPKLLIQFQNNGVVDDSQLPKDRFSAERLKGVDSTLKIQPAKLEDSAVYLCASSTILSGRGRDTQYFGPGTRLTVL.